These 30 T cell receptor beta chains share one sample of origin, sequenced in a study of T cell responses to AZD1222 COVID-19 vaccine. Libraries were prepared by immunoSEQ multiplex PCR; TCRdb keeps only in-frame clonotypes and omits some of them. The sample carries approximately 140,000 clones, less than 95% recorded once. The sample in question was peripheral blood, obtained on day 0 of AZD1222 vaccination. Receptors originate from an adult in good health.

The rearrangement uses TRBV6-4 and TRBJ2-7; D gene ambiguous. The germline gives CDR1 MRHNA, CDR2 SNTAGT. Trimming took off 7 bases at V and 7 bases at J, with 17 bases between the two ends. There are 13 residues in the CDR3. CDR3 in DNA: TGTGCCAGCACAGGTCTGACGGAGTGGGAGCAGTACTTC. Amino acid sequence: CASTGLTEWEQYF.

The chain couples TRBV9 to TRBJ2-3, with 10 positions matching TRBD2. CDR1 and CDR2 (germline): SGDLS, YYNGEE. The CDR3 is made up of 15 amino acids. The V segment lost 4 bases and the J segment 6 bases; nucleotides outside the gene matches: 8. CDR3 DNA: TGTGCCAGCAGCTCGGGACTAGCGCAGTTGGATACGCAGTATTTT. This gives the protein CASSSGLAQLDTQYF. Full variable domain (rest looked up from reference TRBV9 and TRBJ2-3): DSGVTQTPKHLITATGQRVTLRCSPRSGDLSVYWYQQSLDQGLQFLIQYYNGEERAKGNILERFSAQQFPDLHSELNLSSLELGDSALYFCASSSGLAQLDTQYFGPGTRLTVL.

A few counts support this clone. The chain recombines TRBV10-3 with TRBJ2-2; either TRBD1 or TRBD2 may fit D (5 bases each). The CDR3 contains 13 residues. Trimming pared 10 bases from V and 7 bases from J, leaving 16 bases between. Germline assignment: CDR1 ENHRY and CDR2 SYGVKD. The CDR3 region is CATSGTVNGELFF. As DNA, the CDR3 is TGTGCCACTTCCGGGACGGTCAACGGGGAGCTGTTTTTT.

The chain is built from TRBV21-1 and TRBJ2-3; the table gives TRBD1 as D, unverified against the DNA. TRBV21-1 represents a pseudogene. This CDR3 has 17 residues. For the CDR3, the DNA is TGTGCCAGCAGCAAAGAGTTCTGCAGGCCTGCCACAGATACGCAGTATTTT. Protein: CASSKEFCRPATDTQYF.

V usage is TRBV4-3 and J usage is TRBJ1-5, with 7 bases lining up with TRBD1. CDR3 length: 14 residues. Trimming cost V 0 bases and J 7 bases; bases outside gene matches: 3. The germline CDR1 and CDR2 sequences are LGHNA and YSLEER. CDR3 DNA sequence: TGCGCCAGCAGCCAAGAACAGGGGTTGCAGCCCCAGCATTTT. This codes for CASSQEQGLQPQHF.

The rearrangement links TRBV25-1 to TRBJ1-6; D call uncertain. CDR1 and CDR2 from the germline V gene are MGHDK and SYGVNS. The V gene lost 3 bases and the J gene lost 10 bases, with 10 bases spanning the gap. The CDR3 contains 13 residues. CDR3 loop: CASSDVGSSPLHF. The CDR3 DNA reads TGTGCCAGCAGTGATGTGGGGAGCTCACCCCTCCACTTT. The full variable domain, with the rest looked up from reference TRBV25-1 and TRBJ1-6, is EADIYQTPRYLVIGTGKKITLECSQTMGHDKMYWYQQDPGMELHLIHYSYGVNSTEKGDLSSESTVSRIRTEHFPLTLESARPSHTSQYLCASSDVGSSPLHFGNGTRLTVT.

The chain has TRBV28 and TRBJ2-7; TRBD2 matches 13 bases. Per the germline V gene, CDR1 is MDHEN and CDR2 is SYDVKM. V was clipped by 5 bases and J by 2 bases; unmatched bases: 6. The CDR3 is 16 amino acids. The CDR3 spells CASSPTGLAGAYEQYF. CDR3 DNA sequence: TGTGCCAGCAGTCCCACTGGACTAGCGGGAGCCTACGAGCAGTACTTC.

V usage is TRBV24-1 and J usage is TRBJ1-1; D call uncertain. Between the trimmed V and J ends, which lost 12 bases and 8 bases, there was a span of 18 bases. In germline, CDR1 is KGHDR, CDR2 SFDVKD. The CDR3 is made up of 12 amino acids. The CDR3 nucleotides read TGTGCCCCTTTTCGAGGGAAGACAGAAGCTTTCTTT. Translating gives CAPFRGKTEAFF.

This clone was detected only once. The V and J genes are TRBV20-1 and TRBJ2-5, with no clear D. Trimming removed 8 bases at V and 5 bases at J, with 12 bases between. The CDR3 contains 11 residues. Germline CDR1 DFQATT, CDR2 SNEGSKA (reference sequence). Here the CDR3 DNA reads TGCAGTACCCGGGTCGTCGAGACCCAGTACTTC. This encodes CSTRVVETQYF.

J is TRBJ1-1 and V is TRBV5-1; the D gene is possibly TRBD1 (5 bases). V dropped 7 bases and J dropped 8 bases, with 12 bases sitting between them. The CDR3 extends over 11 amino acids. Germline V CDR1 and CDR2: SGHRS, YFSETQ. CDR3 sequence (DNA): TGCGCCAGCGGGGAGGGGATAGAAGCTTTCTTT. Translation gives CASGEGIEAFF. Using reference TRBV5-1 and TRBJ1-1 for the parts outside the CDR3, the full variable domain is KAGVTQTPRYLIKTRGQQVTLSCSPISGHRSVSWYQQTPGQGLQFLFEYFSETQRNKGNFPGRFSGRQFSNSRSEMNVSTLELGDSALYLCASGEGIEAFFGQGTRLTVV.

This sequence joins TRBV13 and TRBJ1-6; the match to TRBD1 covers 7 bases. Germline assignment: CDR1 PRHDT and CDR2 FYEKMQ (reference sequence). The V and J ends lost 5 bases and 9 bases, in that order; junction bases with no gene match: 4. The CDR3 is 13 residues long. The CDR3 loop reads CASSTGDGSPLHF. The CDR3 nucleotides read TGTGCCAGCAGCACAGGGGATGGTTCACCCCTCCACTTT. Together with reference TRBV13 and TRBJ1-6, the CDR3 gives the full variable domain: AAGVIQSPRHLIKEKRETATLKCYPIPRHDTVYWYQQGPGQDPQFLISFYEKMQSDKGSIPDRFSAQQFSDYHSELNMSSLELGDSALYFCASSTGDGSPLHFGNGTRLTVT.

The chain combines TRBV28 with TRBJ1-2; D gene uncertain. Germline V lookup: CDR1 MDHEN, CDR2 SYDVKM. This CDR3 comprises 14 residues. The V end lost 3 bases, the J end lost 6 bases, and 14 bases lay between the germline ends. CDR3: CASSFRHSVHGYTF. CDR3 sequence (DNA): TGTGCCAGCAGTTTTCGCCACAGCGTCCATGGCTACACCTTC.

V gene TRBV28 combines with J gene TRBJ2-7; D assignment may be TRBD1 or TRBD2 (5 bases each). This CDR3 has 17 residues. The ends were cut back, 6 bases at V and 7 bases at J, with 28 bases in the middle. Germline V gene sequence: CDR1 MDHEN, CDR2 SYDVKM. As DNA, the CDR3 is TGTGCCAGCAGCTCCCCAGTGATTGGACGGGACCTCGATGAGCAGTACTTC. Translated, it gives CASSSPVIGRDLDEQYF.

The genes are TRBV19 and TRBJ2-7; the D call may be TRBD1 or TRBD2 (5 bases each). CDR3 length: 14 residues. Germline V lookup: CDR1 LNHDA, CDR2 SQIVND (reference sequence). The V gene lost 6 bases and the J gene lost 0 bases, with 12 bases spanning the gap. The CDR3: CASRGTGSSYEQYF. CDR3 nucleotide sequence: TGTGCCAGTAGAGGGACGGGTAGCTCCTACGAGCAGTACTTC.

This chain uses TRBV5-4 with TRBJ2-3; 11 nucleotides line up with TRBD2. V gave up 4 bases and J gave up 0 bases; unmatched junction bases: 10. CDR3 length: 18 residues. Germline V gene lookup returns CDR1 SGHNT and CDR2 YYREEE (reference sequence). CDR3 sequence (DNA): TGTGCCAGCAGCAAACCGGGACTAGCGGTGACTAGCACAGATACGCAGTATTTT. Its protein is CASSKPGLAVTSTDTQYF.

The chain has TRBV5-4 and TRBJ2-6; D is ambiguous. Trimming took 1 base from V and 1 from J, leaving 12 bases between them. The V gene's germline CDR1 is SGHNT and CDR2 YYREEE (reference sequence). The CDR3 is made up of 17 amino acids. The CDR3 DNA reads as TGTGCCAGCAGCTTGTTGACGCCTGATTCTGGGGCCAACGTCCTGACTTTC. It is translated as CASSLLTPDSGANVLTF.

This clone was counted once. The CDR3 reads CASSSPGQGYYEQYF. The CDR3 nucleotides are TGTGCCAGCAGTTCACCGGGACAGGGATACTACGAGCAGTACTTC. The chain combines TRBV27 with TRBJ2-7; TRBD1 matches at 9 bases. The CDR3 contains 15 residues. After removal of 4 bases from V and 3 bases from J, the junction contained 7 bases not matched to a gene. The germline gives CDR1 MNHEY, CDR2 SMNVEV (reference sequence).

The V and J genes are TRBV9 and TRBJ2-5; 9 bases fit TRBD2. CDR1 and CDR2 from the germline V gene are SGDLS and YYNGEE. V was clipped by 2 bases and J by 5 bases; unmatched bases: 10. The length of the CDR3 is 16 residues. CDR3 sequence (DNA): TGTGCCAGCAGCGTGAGGGCGGGAGGGATGGAGGAGACCCAGTACTTC. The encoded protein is CASSVRAGGMEETQYF.

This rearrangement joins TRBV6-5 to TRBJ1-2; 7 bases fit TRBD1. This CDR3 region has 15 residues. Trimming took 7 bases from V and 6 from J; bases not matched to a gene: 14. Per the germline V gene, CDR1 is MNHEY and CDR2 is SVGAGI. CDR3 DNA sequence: TGTGCCAGCACCCACGGAGGGGGCTTTCGACATGGCTACACCTTC. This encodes CASTHGGGFRHGYTF.

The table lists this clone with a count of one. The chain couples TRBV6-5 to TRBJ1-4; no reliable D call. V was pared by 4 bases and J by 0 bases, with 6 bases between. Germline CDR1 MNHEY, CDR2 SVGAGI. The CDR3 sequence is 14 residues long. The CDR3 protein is CASSSTTTNEKLFF. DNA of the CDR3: TGTGCCAGCAGTTCGACAACAACTAATGAAAAACTGTTTTTT.

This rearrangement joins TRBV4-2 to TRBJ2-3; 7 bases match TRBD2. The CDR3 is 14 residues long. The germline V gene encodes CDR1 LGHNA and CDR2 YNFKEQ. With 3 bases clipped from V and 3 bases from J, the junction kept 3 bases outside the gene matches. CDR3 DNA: TGTGCCAGCAGCCATGGGGGGGGGACAGATACGCAGTATTTT. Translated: CASSHGGGTDTQYF.

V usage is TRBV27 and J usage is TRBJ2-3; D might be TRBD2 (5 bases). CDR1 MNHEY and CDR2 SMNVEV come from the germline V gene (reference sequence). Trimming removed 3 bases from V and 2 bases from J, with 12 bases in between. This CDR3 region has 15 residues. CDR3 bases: TGTGCCAGCAGTTTGGTAGGAGGTCACACAGATACGCAGTATTTT. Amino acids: CASSLVGGHTDTQYF.

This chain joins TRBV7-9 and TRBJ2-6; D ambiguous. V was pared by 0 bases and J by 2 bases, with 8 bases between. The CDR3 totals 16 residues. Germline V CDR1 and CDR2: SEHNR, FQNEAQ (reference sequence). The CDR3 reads CASSLAEPPGANVLTF. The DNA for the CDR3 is TGTGCCAGCAGCTTAGCGGAACCCCCTGGGGCCAACGTCCTGACTTTC.

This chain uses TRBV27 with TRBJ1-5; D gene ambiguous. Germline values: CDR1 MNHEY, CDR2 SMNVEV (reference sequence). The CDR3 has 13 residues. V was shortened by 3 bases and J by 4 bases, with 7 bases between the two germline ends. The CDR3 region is CASSFGRNQPQHF. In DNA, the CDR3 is TGTGCCAGCAGTTTCGGCCGTAATCAGCCCCAGCATTTT.

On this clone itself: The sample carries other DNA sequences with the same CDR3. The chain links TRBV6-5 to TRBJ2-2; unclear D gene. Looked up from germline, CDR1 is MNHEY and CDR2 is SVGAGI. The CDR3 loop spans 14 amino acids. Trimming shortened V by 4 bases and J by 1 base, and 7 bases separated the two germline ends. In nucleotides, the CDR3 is TGTGCCAGCAGTTTTAAAGGGAACACCGGGGAGCTGTTTTTT. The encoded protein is CASSFKGNTGELFF.

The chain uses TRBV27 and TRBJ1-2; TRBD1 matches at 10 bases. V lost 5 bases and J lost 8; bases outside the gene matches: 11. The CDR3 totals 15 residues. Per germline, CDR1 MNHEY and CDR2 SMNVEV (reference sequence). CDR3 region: CASSSPGTGEGGYTF. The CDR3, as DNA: TGTGCCAGCAGTAGCCCCGGGACAGGGGAGGGCGGCTACACCTTC.

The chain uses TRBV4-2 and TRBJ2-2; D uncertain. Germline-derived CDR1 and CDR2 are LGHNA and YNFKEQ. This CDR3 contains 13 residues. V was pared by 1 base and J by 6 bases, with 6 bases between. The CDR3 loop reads CASSQAGAGELFF. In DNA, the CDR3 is TGTGCCAGCAGCCAAGCCGGAGCCGGGGAGCTGTTTTTT.

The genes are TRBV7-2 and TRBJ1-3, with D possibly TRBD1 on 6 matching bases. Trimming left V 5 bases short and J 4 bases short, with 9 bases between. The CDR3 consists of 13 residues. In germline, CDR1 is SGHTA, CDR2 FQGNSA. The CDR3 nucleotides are TGTGCCAGCAGCACAGGGTCCGGAAACACCATATATTTT. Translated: CASSTGSGNTIYF.

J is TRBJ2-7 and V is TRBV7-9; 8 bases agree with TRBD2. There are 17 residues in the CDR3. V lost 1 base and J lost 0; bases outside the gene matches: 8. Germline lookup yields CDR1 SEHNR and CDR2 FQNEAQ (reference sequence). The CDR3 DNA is TGTGCCAGCAGCTTAGGGCTAGCGGGCAGGAGCTCCTACGAGCAGTACTTC. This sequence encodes CASSLGLAGRSSYEQYF.

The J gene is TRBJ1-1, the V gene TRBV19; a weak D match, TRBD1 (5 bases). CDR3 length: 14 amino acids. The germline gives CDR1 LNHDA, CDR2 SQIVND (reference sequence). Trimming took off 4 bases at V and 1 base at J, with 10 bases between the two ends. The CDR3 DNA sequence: TGTGCCAGTAGTACGACAGTCACGAACACTGAAGCTTTCTTT. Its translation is CASSTTVTNTEAFF.